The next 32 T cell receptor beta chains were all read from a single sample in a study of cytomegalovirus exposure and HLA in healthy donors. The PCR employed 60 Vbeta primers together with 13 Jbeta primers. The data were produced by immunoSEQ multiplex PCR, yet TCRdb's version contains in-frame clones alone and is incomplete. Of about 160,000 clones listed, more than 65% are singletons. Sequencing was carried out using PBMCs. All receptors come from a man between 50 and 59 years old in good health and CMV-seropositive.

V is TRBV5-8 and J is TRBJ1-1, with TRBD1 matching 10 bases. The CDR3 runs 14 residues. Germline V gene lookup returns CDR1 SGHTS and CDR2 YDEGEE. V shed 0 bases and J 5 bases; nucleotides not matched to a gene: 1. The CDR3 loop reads CASSLGTGGTEAFF. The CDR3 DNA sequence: TGTGCCAGCAGCTTGGGGACAGGGGGGACTGAAGCTTTCTTT.

The CDR3 nucleotides read TGTGCCAGCAGCTTAACCGGGACAGGGGCCTACGAGCAGTACTTC. Residues: CASSLTGTGAYEQYF. This chain links TRBV5-4 with TRBJ2-7; 10 positions match TRBD1. Per the germline V gene, CDR1 is SGHNT and CDR2 is YYREEE (reference sequence). J gave up 2 bases and V 2 bases, and 4 bases lay outside the gene matches. The CDR3 totals 15 residues.

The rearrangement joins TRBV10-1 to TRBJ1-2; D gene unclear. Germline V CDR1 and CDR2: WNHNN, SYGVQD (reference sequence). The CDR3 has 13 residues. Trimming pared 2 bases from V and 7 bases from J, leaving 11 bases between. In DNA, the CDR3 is TGCGCCAGCAGTGAGGGTCGTAGGAGTGGCTACACCTTC. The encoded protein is CASSEGRRSGYTF.

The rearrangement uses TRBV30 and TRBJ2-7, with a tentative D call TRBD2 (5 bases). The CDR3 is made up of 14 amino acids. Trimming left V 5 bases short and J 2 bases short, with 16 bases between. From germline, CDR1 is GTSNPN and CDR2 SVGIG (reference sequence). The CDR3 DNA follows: TGTGCCTGGGGAGGAAGCAACCTCGCCTACGAGCAGTACTTC. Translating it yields CAWGGSNLAYEQYF.

The CDR3 loop is CASSVRDRGPSGYTF. The DNA for the CDR3 is TGTGCCAGCAGCGTGCGGGACAGGGGGCCAAGTGGCTACACCTTC. The V gene is TRBV11-2, the J gene TRBJ1-2; 12 bases align to TRBD1. CDR3 length equals 15 residues. V was clipped by 5 bases and J by 7 bases; unmatched bases: 8. Germline V gives CDR1 SGHAT, CDR2 FQNNGV.

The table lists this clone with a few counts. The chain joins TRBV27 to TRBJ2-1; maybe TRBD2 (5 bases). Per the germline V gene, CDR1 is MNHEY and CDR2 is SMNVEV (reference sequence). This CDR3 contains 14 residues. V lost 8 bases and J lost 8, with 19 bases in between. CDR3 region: CASARGFEADEQFF. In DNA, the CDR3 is TGTGCCAGCGCCCGAGGGTTCGAGGCGGATGAGCAGTTCTTC.

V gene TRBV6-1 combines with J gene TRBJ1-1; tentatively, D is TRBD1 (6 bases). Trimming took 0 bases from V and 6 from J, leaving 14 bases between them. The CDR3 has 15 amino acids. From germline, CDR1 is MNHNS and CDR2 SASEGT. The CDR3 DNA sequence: TGTGCCAGCAGTGAAGCAGGGGACATTGGTGCTGAAGCTTTCTTT. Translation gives CASSEAGDIGAEAFF.

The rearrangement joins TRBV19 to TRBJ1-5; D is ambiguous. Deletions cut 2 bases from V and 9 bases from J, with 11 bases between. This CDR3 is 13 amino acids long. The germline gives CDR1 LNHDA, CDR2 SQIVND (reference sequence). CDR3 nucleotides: TGTGCCAGTAGTATAAAGGAGCCGGGGCCCCAGCATTTT. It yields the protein CASSIKEPGPQHF.

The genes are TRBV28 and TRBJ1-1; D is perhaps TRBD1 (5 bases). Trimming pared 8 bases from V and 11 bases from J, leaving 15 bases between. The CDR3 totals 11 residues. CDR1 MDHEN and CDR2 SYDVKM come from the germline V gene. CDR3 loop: CASLGGDNAFF. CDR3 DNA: TGTGCCAGCTTGGGGGGGGATAACGCTTTCTTT.

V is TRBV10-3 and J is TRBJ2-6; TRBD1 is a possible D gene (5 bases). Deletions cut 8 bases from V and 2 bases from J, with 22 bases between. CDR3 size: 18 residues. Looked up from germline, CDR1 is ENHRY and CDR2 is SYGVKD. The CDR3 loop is CAISERGSQRTGANVLTF. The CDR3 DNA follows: TGTGCCATCTCCGAAAGGGGCAGTCAGAGAACTGGGGCCAACGTCCTGACTTTC.

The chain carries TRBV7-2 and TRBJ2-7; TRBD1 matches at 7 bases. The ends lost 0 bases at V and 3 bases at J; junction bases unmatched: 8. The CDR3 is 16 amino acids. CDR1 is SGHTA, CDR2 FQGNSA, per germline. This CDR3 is CASSLARGTESYEQYF. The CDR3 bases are TGTGCCAGCAGCTTAGCGCGTGGGACAGAGAGCTACGAGCAGTACTTC. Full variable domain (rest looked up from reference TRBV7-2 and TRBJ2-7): GAGVSQSPSNKVTEKGKDVELRCDPISGHTALYWYRQSLGQGLEFLIYFQGNSAPDKSGLPSDRFSAERTGGSVSTLTIQRTQQEDSAVYLCASSLARGTESYEQYFGPGTRLTVT.

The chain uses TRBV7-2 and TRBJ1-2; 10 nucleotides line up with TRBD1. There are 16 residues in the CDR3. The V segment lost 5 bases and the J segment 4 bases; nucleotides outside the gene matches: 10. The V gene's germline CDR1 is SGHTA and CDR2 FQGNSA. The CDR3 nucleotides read TGTGCCAGCAGCCCCAGCGGGACAGGGGCGAGCTATGGCTACACCTTC. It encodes CASSPSGTGASYGYTF. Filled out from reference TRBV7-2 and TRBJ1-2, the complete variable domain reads GAGVSQSPSNKVTEKGKDVELRCDPISGHTALYWYRQSLGQGLEFLIYFQGNSAPDKSGLPSDRFSAERTGGSVSTLTIQRTQQEDSAVYLCASSPSGTGASYGYTFGSGTRLTVV.

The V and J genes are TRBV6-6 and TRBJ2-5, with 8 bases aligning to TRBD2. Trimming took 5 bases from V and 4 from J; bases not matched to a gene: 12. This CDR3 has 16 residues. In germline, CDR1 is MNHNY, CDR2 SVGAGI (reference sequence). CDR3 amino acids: CASSHGTRRLLETQYF. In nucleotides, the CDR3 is TGTGCCAGCAGTCATGGGACTAGGAGGCTCCTAGAGACCCAGTACTTC.

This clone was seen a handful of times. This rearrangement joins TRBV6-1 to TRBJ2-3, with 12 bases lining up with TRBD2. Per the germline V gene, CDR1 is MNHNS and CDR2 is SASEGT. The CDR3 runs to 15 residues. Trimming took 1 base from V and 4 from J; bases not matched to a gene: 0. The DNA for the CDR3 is TGTGCCAGCAGTGAAGGACTAGCGGGAGCAGATACGCAGTATTTT. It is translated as CASSEGLAGADTQYF.

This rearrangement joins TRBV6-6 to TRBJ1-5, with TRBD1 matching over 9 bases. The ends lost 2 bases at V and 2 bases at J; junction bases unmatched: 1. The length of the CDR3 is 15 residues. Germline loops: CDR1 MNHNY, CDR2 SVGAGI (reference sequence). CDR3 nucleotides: TGTGCCAGCAGTTACCGACAGGGGGGCAATCAGCCCCAGCATTTT. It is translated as CASSYRQGGNQPQHF.

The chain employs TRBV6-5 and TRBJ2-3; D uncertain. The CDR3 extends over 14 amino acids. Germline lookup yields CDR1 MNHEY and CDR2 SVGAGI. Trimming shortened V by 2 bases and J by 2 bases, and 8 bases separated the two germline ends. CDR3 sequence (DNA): TGTGCCAGCAGTTACCGACACCCCACAGATACGCAGTATTTT. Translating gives CASSYRHPTDTQYF.

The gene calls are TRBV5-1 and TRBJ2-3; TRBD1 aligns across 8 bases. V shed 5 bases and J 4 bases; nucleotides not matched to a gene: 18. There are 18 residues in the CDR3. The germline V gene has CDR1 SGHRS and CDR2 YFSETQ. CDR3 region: CASSLDRGRGGRSDTQYF. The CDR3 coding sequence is TGCGCCAGCAGTCTCGACAGGGGAAGAGGGGGACGGTCAGATACGCAGTATTTT.

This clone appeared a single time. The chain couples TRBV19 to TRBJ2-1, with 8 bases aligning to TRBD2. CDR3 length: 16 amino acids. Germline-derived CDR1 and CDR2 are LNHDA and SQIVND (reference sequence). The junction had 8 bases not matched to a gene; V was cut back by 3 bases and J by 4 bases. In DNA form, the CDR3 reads TGTGCCAGTAGTATCCAAGCGGGGGTTCCGTACAATGAGCAGTTCTTC. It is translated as CASSIQAGVPYNEQFF.

The CDR3 sequence: CASSLVAGPGELFF. Here the CDR3 DNA reads TGTGCCAGCAGCTTAGTCGCGGGCCCCGGGGAGCTGTTTTTT. The chain employs TRBV13 and TRBJ2-2, with a possible D match to TRBD2 (5 bases). Per the germline V gene, CDR1 is PRHDT and CDR2 is FYEKMQ (reference sequence). The CDR3 is made up of 14 amino acids. V lost 1 base to trimming and J lost 6 bases, with 9 bases between them.

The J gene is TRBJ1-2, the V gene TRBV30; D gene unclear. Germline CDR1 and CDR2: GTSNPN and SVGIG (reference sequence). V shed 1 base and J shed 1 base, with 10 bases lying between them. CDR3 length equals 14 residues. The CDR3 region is CAWSEQFFNYGYTF. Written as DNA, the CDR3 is TGTGCCTGGAGTGAACAGTTTTTTAACTATGGCTACACCTTC.

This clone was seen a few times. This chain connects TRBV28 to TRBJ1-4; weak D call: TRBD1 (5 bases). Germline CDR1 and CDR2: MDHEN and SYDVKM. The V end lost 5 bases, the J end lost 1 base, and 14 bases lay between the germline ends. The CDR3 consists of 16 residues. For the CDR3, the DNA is TGTGCCAGCAGTCTTGGGGGGACGGGAACTAATGAAAAACTGTTTTTT. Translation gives CASSLGGTGTNEKLFF.

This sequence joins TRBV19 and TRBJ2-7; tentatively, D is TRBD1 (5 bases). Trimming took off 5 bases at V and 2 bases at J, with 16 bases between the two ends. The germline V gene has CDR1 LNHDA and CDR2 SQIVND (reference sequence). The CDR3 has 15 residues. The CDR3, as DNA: TGTGCCAGTAGTCAGGGTCTGGCGGCCGCCTACGAGCAGTACTTC. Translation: CASSQGLAAAYEQYF.

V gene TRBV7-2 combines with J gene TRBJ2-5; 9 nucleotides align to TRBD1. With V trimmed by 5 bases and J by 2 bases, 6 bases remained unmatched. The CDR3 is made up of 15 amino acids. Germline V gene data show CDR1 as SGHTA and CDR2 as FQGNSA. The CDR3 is CASSPSGTGQETQYF. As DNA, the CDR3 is TGTGCCAGCAGCCCCTCCGGGACAGGGCAAGAGACCCAGTACTTC.

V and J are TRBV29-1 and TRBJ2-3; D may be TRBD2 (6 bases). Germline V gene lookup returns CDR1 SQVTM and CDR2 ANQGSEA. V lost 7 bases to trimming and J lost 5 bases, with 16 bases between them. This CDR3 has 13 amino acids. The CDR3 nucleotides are TGCAGCGGACTAGTGGACTCTAGAGATACGCAGTATTTT. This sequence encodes CSGLVDSRDTQYF.

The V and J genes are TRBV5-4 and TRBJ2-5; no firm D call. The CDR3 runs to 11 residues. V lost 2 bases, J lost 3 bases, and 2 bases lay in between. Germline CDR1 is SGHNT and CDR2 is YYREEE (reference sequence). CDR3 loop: CASSFKETQYF. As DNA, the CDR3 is TGTGCCAGCAGCTTTAAAGAGACCCAGTACTTC.

CDR3 DNA: TGTGCCAGCGTAAGGAGGTACACTGAAGCTTTCTTT. Translating it yields CASVRRYTEAFF. J is TRBJ1-1 and V is TRBV28; D unclear. The CDR3 contains 12 residues. Germline CDR1 is MDHEN and CDR2 is SYDVKM. V lost 8 bases and J lost 3, with 10 bases in between.

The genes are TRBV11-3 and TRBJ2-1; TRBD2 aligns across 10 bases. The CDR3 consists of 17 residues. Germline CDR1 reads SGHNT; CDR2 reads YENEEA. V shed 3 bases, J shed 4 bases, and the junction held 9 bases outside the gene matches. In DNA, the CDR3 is TGTGCCAGCAGCTTGGGCCAAACTAGCGGGGCGTACAATGAGCAGTTCTTC. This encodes CASSLGQTSGAYNEQFF.

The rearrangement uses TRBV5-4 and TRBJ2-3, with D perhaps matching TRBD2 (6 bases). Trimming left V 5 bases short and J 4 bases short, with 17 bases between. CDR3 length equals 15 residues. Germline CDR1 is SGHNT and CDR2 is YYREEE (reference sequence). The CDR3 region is CASSFTSTRADTQYF. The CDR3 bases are TGTGCCAGCAGTTTTACTAGCACGCGGGCAGATACGCAGTATTTT.

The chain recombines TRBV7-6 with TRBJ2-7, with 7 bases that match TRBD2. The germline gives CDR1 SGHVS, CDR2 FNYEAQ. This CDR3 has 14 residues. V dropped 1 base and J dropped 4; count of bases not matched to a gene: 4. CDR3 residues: CASSLEAGTYEQYF. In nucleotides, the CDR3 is TGTGCCAGCAGCTTAGAAGCGGGAACTTACGAGCAGTACTTC.

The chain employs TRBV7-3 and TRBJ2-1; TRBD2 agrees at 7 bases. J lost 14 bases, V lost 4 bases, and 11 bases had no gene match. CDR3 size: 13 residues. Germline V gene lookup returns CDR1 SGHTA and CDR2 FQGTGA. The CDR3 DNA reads TGTGCCAGCAGCTCCCAGAGCGGGGCGGCTGAGTTCTTC. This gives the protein CASSSQSGAAEFF.

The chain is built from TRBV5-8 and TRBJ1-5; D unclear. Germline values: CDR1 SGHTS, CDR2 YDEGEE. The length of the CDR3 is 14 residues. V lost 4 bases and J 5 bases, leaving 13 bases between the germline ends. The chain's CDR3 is CASSHGRGYQPQHF. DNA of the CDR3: TGTGCCAGCAGCCACGGGCGAGGGTATCAGCCCCAGCATTTT.

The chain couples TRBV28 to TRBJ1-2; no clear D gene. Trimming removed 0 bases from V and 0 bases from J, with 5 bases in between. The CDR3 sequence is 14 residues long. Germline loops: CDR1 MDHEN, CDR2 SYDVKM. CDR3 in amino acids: CASSLWPANYGYTF. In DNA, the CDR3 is TGTGCCAGCAGTTTATGGCCAGCTAACTATGGCTACACCTTC.